One and the same sample provided the 17 T cell receptor beta chains below, sequenced in a study of blood T cells in healthy people across ages. The authors ran a second PCR of roughly 6 to 11 cycles using a sample-barcoded 5' primer and a J-beta primer mix. MiXCR was run by TCRdb on the 5' RACE reads, yielding one entry per CDR3 protein. The sample has about 800,000 distinct CDR3 sequences; approximately 25% are singletons. This same sample was also part of a study on T cells of mothers and their children.

The sequenced material came from blood. These receptor sequences come from a boy aged 5-17 years in good health.

The rearrangement uses TRBV25-1 and TRBJ1-1; 7 nucleotides match TRBD1. The CDR3 contains 17 residues. Losses at the gene ends were 3 bases for V and 1 base for J; bases not matched to a gene: 11. The germline V gene has CDR1 MGHDK and CDR2 SYGVNS. In nucleotides, the CDR3 is TGTGCCAGCAGTGAGGTAGGGGACAGCCTTCAGAACACTGAAGCTTTCTTT. This sequence encodes CASSEVGDSLQNTEAFF.

The chain recombines TRBV3-1 with TRBJ2-3; D not resolved. The germline V and J ends were trimmed by 1 base and 0 bases, with 5 bases remaining between them. The CDR3 is 14 residues long. CDR1 LGHDT and CDR2 YNNKEL come from the germline V gene (reference sequence). The CDR3 here is CASSQGKSTDTQYF. The CDR3 DNA reads TGTGCCAGCAGCCAAGGGAAGAGCACAGATACGCAGTATTTT.

This clonotype was observed a handful of times. The junction departs from germline at one end; a sequencing error may be responsible. This chain joins TRBV27 and TRBJ2-5; D possibly corresponds to TRBD2 (5 bases). The DNA end is more similar to TRBJ2-7, so the J call may be wrong. Germline V gene data show CDR1 as MNHEY and CDR2 as SMNVEV (reference sequence). This CDR3 has 15 amino acids. CDR3 bases: TGTGGCAGCAGTTTAAGGCCGGGGAATTACTACGAGCAGTACTTC. It translates to CGSSLRPGNYYEQYF.

The chain is built from TRBV15 and TRBJ2-2; 14 positions agree with TRBD2. This CDR3 is built from 20 residues. V was pared by 3 bases and J by 4 bases, with 13 bases of the junction left unmatched. CDR1 and CDR2 from the germline V gene are LNHNV and YYDKDF (reference sequence). The CDR3 here is CATSSSTSGRETESTGELFF. The DNA of the CDR3 is TGTGCCACCAGCAGTTCGACTAGCGGGAGGGAAACTGAGTCCACCGGGGAGCTGTTTTTT.

This clonotype was picked up one time. The chain links TRBV28 to TRBJ1-3; a weak D match, TRBD1 (6 bases). V was cut by 4 bases and J by 0 bases, with 16 bases left in between. Germline CDR1 reads MDHEN; CDR2 reads SYDVKM. The CDR3 has 17 amino acids. The CDR3 DNA is TGTGCCAGCAGTTACAGGGAACCTACCCTCTCTGGAAACACCATATATTTT. As protein: CASSYREPTLSGNTIYF. Combining the CDR3 with reference TRBV28 and TRBJ1-3 gives the whole variable domain DVKVTQSSRYLVKRTGEKVFLECVQDMDHENMFWYRQDPGLGLRLIYFSYDVKMKEKGDIPEGYSVSREKKERFSLILESASTNQTSMYLCASSYREPTLSGNTIYFGEGSWLTVV.

CDR3 sequence: CASSIPGTGPYEQYF. The CDR3 DNA reads TGTGCCAGCAGCATACCCGGGACAGGGCCCTACGAGCAGTACTTC. The chain recombines TRBV28 with TRBJ2-7; 9 bases map to TRBD1. V was pared by 6 bases and J by 2 bases, with 8 bases of the junction left unmatched. The CDR3 consists of 15 residues. CDR1 and CDR2 (germline): MDHEN, SYDVKM.

This clonotype appeared once. One end of the junction varies from germline; a read error may be responsible. The chain is built from TRBV6-2 or TRBV6-3 and TRBJ1-2; 7 bases fit TRBD1. CDR1 and CDR2 from the germline V gene are MNHEY and SVGEGT. CDR3 length equals 12 residues. CDR3 nucleotide sequence: TGTACCAGCAGTGACAGGGCCCGAGGCTACACCTTC. Residues: CTSSDRARGYTF.

This clonotype came up a few times. This chain connects TRBV27 to TRBJ2-7; 8 positions agree with TRBD2. CDR1 is MNHEY and CDR2 is SMNVEV in the germline V gene (reference sequence). V lost 6 bases to trimming and J lost 3 bases; unmatched junction nucleotides: 7. This CDR3 region has 14 residues. This CDR3 is CASRSAGVLYEQYF. The DNA of the CDR3 is TGTGCCAGCAGATCAGCGGGAGTGCTCTACGAGCAGTACTTC.

This clonotype has more than one count but fewer than ten. The rearrangement uses TRBV29-1 and TRBJ2-7; TRBD2 might be the D (6 bases). V lost 2 bases and J lost 3, with 8 bases in between. CDR3 size: 12 residues. CDR1 is SQVTM and CDR2 is ANQGSEA in the germline V gene. CDR3 in DNA: TGCAGCGTTGAAATGGGAGGCTACGAGCAGTACTTC. Its translation is CSVEMGGYEQYF.

This clonotype turned up a few times. The chain combines TRBV4-1 with TRBJ1-1; the D is unclear. The CDR3 length is 14 residues. Germline lookup yields CDR1 MGHRA and CDR2 YSYEKL. With 1 base removed from V and 6 bases from J, the gap between germline ends came to 12 bases. The CDR3 protein is CASSQVSRSAEAFF. The CDR3 DNA sequence: TGCGCCAGCAGCCAAGTCAGCCGGAGCGCTGAAGCTTTCTTT.

This clonotype was seen only a few times. This rearrangement joins TRBV27 to TRBJ2-5, with D possibly TRBD2 on 5 matching bases. Near its end, the DNA agrees better with TRBJ2-1, so the J call may be wrong. The length of the CDR3 is 12 residues. CDR1 is MNHEY and CDR2 is SMNVEV in the germline V gene (reference sequence). Written as DNA, the CDR3 is TGTGCCAGCAGCTCTACTAGCAATGAGCAGTTCTTC. Its translation: CASSSTSNEQFF.

The CDR3 region has the DNA TGTGCCAGCAGCGTAGGGGGACTAAGGTCCTACAATGAGCAGTTCTTC. This encodes CASSVGGLRSYNEQFF. The V call is TRBV9, the J call TRBJ2-1; 7 positions match TRBD2. Germline V gene lookup returns CDR1 SGDLS and CDR2 YYNGEE. The J segment lost 1 base and the V segment lost 0 bases, leaving 4 bases of the junction unmatched. The CDR3 runs 16 residues.

V and J are TRBV6-6 and TRBJ2-5; a possible D gene is TRBD2 (6 bases). CDR1 is MNHNY and CDR2 is SVGAGI in the germline V gene (reference sequence). Trimming shortened V by 6 bases and J by 5 bases, and 10 bases separated the two germline ends. The CDR3 runs 12 residues. The CDR3 DNA reads TGTGCCAGCAGAGGCCGGGGGGAGACCCAGTACTTC. Translation: CASRGRGETQYF.

Turning to this clonotype: Relative to the germline gene, one junction end is altered; a read error may explain this. The V and J genes are TRBV4-1 and TRBJ2-7; 13 bases agree with TRBD2. Germline loops: CDR1 MGHRA, CDR2 YSYEKL. The CDR3 is made up of 17 amino acids. The CDR3 region is CASSQDQTSGRKYVQYF. CDR3 in DNA: TGCGCCAGCAGCCAAGATCAGACTAGCGGGAGGAAGTACGTGCAGTACTTC.

This rearrangement joins TRBV18 to TRBJ2-1; TRBD2 matches 8 bases. Trimming at V came to 3 bases and at J to 4 bases, leaving 17 bases not matched to a gene. Germline V gene sequence: CDR1 KGHSH, CDR2 LQKENI. This CDR3 is built from 19 residues. This CDR3 reads CASSPRKTTSGRGYNEQFF. The CDR3 DNA is TGTGCCAGCTCACCCAGAAAAACCACGTCCGGGAGGGGGTACAATGAGCAGTTCTTC.

This clonotype occurred a few times. The chain uses TRBV28 and TRBJ1-1; TRBD1 matches 7 bases. In germline, CDR1 is MDHEN, CDR2 SYDVKM. There are 13 residues in the CDR3. V trimming: 5 bases; J trimming: 10 bases; junction bases outside the gene matches: 10. The CDR3: CASSLTGAPRAFF. CDR3 DNA: TGTGCCAGCAGTCTCACAGGGGCCCCCCGAGCTTTCTTT. Full variable domain (missing parts from reference TRBV28 and TRBJ1-1): DVKVTQSSRYLVKRTGEKVFLECVQDMDHENMFWYRQDPGLGLRLIYFSYDVKMKEKGDIPEGYSVSREKKERFSLILESASTNQTSMYLCASSLTGAPRAFFGQGTRLTVV.

The chain links TRBV12-3 or TRBV12-4 to TRBJ2-5; 11 bases match TRBD1. This CDR3 spans 15 amino acids. J was trimmed by 5 bases and V by 7 bases; bases with no gene match: 9. CDR3 loop: CASTNGQGAFETQYF. The CDR3 coding sequence is TGTGCCAGCACTAACGGACAGGGGGCATTTGAGACCCAGTACTTC.